The sequence of this TCR beta chain was determined in a study of OX40 agonist ivuxolimab in advanced cancers. Study information: The dose-escalation cohort was around 83% male, with a mean age of 60 years, ranging about 20 to 85. Prior anti-PD-1, anti-PD-L1 or anti-CTLA-4 therapy was allowed; 40% had some. Broader study findings: The expanded peripheral T cells' antigen specificity was not determined.

In the case of this clone: Its antigen is currently unknown.

Sequencing used immunoSEQ multiplex PCR; TCRdb keeps in-frame clones, though not all of them. This sample carries roughly 68,000 clones, 91% of them seen once, and the ten largest clones take roughly 1%. The length of the CDR3 is 14 residues. V was shortened by 3 bases and J by 5 bases, with 11 bases between the two germline ends. Germline lookup yields CDR1 SGHVS and CDR2 FQNEAQ. The V call is TRBV7-8, the J call TRBJ1-5; possibly TRBD1 for D (5 bases). The source of this sequence is an adult with an advanced solid tumor such as melanoma, head and neck, liver or kidney cancer. The source material was CD4+ or CD8+ T cells sorted from blood, sampled in a trial of the OX40 agonist ivuxolimab. The CDR3 region has the DNA TGTGCCAGCAGCTTGGGACTGAGGGATCAGCCCCAGCATTTT. Protein sequence: CASSLGLRDQPQHF. Looking up the rest from reference TRBV7-8 and TRBJ1-5 gives the full variable domain: GAGVSQSPRYKVAKRGQDVALRCDPISGHVSLFWYQQALGQGPEFLTYFQNEAQLDKSGLPSDRFFAERPEGSVSTLKIQRTQQEDSAVYLCASSLGLRDQPQHFGDGTRLSIL.